The rows below give T cell receptor beta chains drawn from one sample of a study of T cell responses to AZD1222 COVID-19 vaccine. Clones were read by immunoSEQ multiplex PCR, and TCRdb kept only the in-frame ones, dropping some. The sample shows approximately 220,000 clones, around 93% of them seen only once. The sequencing here drew on peripheral blood, taken on day 0 of MenACWY control vaccination. The receptors shown here come from an adult in good health. CDR3s leave out the opening cysteine and the closing phenylalanine or tryptophan. Clone sizes are given selectively: once, few, many, or a class where the clone is expanded.

v_gene: TRBV5-1; j_gene: TRBJ1-5; abundance: .; CDR3aa: ASSPAPDRFQH
v_gene: TRBV28; j_gene: TRBJ2-7; abundance: .; CDR3aa: ASSLMSRYEQY
v_gene: TRBV6-2/TRBV6-3; j_gene: TRBJ1-4; abundance: once; CDR3aa: ASSYGSAYNEKLF
v_gene: TRBV6-4; j_gene: TRBJ1-2; abundance: once; CDR3aa: ASRPGSANYGYT
v_gene: TRBV29-1; j_gene: TRBJ2-3; abundance: .; CDR3aa: SVEGGQGATDTQY
v_gene: TRBV12-3/TRBV12-4; j_gene: TRBJ1-5; abundance: .; CDR3aa: ASSLTENQPQH
v_gene: TRBV5-6; j_gene: TRBJ1-4; abundance: .; CDR3aa: ASSLAYGPNEKLF
v_gene: TRBV5-4; j_gene: TRBJ1-5; abundance: .; CDR3aa: ASSSDWGGPQH
v_gene: TRBV2; j_gene: TRBJ1-2; abundance: .; CDR3aa: ASSRGGYGYT
v_gene: TRBV18; j_gene: TRBJ2-2; abundance: .; CDR3aa: ASSPVRSTNTGELF
v_gene: TRBV6-5; j_gene: TRBJ2-2; abundance: .; CDR3aa: ASSPDRAGAGELF
v_gene: TRBV3-1/TRBV3-2; j_gene: TRBJ2-3; abundance: .; CDR3aa: ASSQKGGYTQY
v_gene: TRBV11-2; j_gene: TRBJ1-6; abundance: .; CDR3aa: ASSAPRGSSYNSPLH
v_gene: TRBV18; j_gene: TRBJ1-1; abundance: .; CDR3aa: ASSPPGTVNTEAF
v_gene: TRBV28; j_gene: TRBJ1-1; abundance: .; CDR3aa: ASQGGYKNTEAF
v_gene: TRBV19; j_gene: TRBJ1-2; abundance: .; CDR3aa: ASSPGQGATGYT
v_gene: TRBV12-3/TRBV12-4; j_gene: TRBJ1-1; abundance: .; CDR3aa: ASRQSPGQEAF
v_gene: TRBV3-1/TRBV3-2; j_gene: TRBJ2-2; abundance: .; CDR3aa: ASSPWTGSTGELF
v_gene: TRBV29-1; j_gene: TRBJ1-1; abundance: .; CDR3aa: SVVRQGMAEAF
v_gene: TRBV3-1/TRBV3-2; j_gene: TRBJ1-4; abundance: .; CDR3aa: ASSQGGHLNEKLF
v_gene: TRBV6-5; j_gene: TRBJ1-5; abundance: .; CDR3aa: ASKGVNNQPQH
v_gene: TRBV27; j_gene: TRBJ1-1; abundance: .; CDR3aa: ASRSMTGGNTEAF